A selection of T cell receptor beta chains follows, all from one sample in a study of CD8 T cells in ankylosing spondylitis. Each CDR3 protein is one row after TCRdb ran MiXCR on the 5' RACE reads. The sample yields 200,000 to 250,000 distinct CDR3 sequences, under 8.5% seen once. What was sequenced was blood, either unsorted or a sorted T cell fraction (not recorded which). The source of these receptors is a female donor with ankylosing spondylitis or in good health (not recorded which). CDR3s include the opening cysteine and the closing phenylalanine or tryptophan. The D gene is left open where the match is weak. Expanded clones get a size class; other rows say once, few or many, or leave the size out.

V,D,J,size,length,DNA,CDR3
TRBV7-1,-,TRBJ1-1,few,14,TGTGCCAGCAGCTCGGACTCTTGGAACACTGAAGCTTTCTTT,CASSSDSWNTEAFF
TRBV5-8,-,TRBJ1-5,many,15,TGTGCCAGCAGCTTCGGAGGGGGAAGCAATCAGCCCCAGCATTTT,CASSFGGGSNQPQHF
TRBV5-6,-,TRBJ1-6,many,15,TGTGCCAGCAGCTTTTACAGAACTAATAATTCACCCCTCCACTTT,CASSFYRTNNSPLHF
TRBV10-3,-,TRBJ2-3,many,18,TGTGCCATCAGTGGAGTACATCAGGGGGGAGTTGGCACAGATACGCAGTATTTT,CAISGVHQGGVGTDTQYF
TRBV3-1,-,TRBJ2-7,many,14,TGTGCCAGCAGCCAAGTAGGCAGCTCCTACGAGCAGTACTTC,CASSQVGSSYEQYF
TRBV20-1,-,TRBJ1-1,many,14,TGCAGCGCATGTAGTGTCCGGATGAACACTGAAGCTTTCTTT,CSACSVRMNTEAFF
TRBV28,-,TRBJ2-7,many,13,TGTGCCAGCAGCGCCGGAAGGGGCGGCGAGCAGTACTTC,CASSAGRGGEQYF
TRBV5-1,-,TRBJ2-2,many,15,TGCGCCAGCAGCATGACAGGCCGAGGGACCGGGGAGCTGTTTTTT,CASSMTGRGTGELFF
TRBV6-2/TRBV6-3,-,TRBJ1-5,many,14,TGTGCCAGCAGTAGGGGAGATAGCAATCAGCCCCAGCATTTT,CASSRGDSNQPQHF
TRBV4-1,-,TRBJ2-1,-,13,TGCGCCAGCAGCGCTCGACCGGACCCTTTGCAGTTCTTC,CASSARPDPLQFF
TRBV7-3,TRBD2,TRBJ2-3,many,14,TGTGCCAGCAAGGGACTAGCGGGCACAGATACGCAGTATTTT,CASKGLAGTDTQYF
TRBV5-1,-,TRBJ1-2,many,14,TGCGCCAGCAGCTTGGCCGACATAAGGGATGGCTACACCTTC,CASSLADIRDGYTF
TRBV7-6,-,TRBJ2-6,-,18,TGTGCCAGCAGCTTAGTGTGGACAGACCGCTCTGGGGCCAACGTCCTGACTTTC,CASSLVWTDRSGANVLTF
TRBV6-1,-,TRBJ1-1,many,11,TGTGCCAGCCCGGACCGTACTGAAGCTTTCTTT,CASPDRTEAFF
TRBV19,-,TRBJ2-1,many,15,TGTGCCAGTAAAGGATCCGGGACGGTAAACAATGAGCAGTTCTTC,CASKGSGTVNNEQFF
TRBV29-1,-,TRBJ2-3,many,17,TGCAGCGTGGCCGGGACTTTGAATCAAGCTAGCACAGATACGCAGTATTTT,CSVAGTLNQASTDTQYF
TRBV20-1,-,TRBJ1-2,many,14,TGCAGTGCTCGCTACCAGGGGCGCTCTCTTGGCTACACCTTC,CSARYQGRSLGYTF
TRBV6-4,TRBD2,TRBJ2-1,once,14,TGTGCCAGCAAAAAGTGGGAGGGCCTCAATGAGCAGTTCTTC,CASKKWEGLNEQFF
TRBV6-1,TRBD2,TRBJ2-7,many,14,TGTGCCAGCAGTCGGCTAGCGGGAGGGGACGAGCAGTACTTC,CASSRLAGGDEQYF
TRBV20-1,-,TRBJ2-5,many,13,TGCAGTGCTAGAAGTCCAGCCTGGGAGACCCAGTACTTC,CSARSPAWETQYF
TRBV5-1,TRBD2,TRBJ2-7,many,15,TGCGCCAGCAGCTCCCGGGGAGGGGCGGACCACGAGCAGTACTTC,CASSSRGGADHEQYF
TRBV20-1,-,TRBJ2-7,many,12,TGCAGTGCTATTGATCTCGCCTACGAGCAGTACTTC,CSAIDLAYEQYF
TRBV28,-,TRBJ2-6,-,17,TGTGCCAGCAGCGGTTTGAGGGGGGGGACTGGGGCCAACGTCCTGACTTTC,CASSGLRGGTGANVLTF
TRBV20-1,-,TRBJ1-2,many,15,TGCAGTGCTAGAGATCCAGACCCCGGCGACTATGGCTACACCTTC,CSARDPDPGDYGYTF
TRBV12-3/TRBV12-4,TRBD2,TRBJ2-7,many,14,TGTGCCAGCCGGGGGGTCAGCCCTTCCTACGAGCAGTACTTC,CASRGVSPSYEQYF